This T cell receptor beta chain emerged from a study of T-cell reconstitution after alpha-beta-depleted transplantation in children. Study-level findings and limits: The high TCRbeta diversity at day 60 in some patients came from surviving recipient T cells and thymic progenitors.

On this clonotype: What it recognizes is unknown.

The V gene lost 0 bases and the J gene lost 8 bases, with 11 bases spanning the gap. Germline values: CDR1 DFQATT, CDR2 SNEGSKA (reference sequence). This CDR3 region has 13 residues. The TCRbeta library incorporated unique molecular identifiers. Via MiXCR, TCRdb re-called the PCR reads, giving one row per CDR3 protein. The repertoire consists of about 830,000 distinct CDR3 sequences, with approximately 15% occurring once and the leading ten covering roughly 5%. Specimen: PBMCs, mostly from graft donor cells, collected 360 days after TCRalphabeta/CD19-depleted stem cell transplant. The origin of this receptor is a male patient aged 10 to 17 who had a stem cell transplant for acute lymphoblastic leukemia, so the T cells may come from the graft donor. The chain uses TRBV20-1 and TRBJ2-1, with D possibly being TRBD1 (5 bases). The chain's CDR3 is CSARERRVHEQFF. The CDR3 region has the DNA TGCAGTGCTAGAGAACGCAGGGTCCATGAGCAGTTCTTC.